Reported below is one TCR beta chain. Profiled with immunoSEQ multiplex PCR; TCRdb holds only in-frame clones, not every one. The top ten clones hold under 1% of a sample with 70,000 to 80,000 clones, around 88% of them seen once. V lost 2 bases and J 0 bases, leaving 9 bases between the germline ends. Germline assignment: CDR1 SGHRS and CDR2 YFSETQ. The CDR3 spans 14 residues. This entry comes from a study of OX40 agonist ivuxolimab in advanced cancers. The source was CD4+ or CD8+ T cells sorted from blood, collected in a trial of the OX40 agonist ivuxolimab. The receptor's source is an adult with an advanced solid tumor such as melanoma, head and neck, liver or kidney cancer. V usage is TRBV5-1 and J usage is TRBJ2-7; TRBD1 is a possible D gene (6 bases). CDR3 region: CASSFGDNSYEQYF. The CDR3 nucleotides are TGCGCCAGCAGCTTTGGGGACAACTCCTACGAGCAGTACTTC.